This is a list of T cell receptor beta chains from one sample in a study of T cells in Graves' hyperthyroidism and ophthalmopathy. Each CDR3 protein is one row after TCRdb ran MiXCR on the multiplex PCR reads. In the table there are 600,000 or so distinct CDR3 sequences, 14% of which are singletons. The sample consisted of blood. The receptors here all came from a woman aged 18-30 years with Graves' ophthalmopathy. Both conserved end residues are part of each CDR3. Each record gives: V gene, J gene, D gene, clone size, CDR3 protein, CDR3 DNA. D genes are given only for firm matches. Clone size appears in some rows only: once, few, many, or a class for an expanded clone.

V gene: TRBV7-2; J gene: TRBJ2-7; D gene: NA; clone size: many; CDR3 protein: CASSLGPGARYEQYF; CDR3 DNA: TGTGCCAGCAGCTTAGGGCCAGGGGCACGCTACGAGCAGTACTTC
V gene: TRBV7-9; J gene: TRBJ2-1; D gene: TRBD1; clone size: many; CDR3 protein: CASSLPWTGNEQFF; CDR3 DNA: TGTGCCAGCAGCTTACCATGGACAGGGAATGAGCAGTTCTTC
V gene: TRBV19; J gene: TRBJ2-1; D gene: NA; clone size: NA; CDR3 protein: CASSMLELSYNEQFF; CDR3 DNA: TGTGCCAGTAGTATGCTAGAGCTATCCTACAATGAGCAGTTCTTC
V gene: TRBV12-3/TRBV12-4; J gene: TRBJ1-5; D gene: TRBD1; clone size: many; CDR3 protein: CASSSDRGGGQPQHF; CDR3 DNA: TGTGCCAGCAGCTCGGACAGGGGCGGCGGTCAGCCCCAGCATTTT
V gene: TRBV6-5; J gene: TRBJ2-5; D gene: TRBD2; clone size: many; CDR3 protein: CASSYGAGEETQYF; CDR3 DNA: TGTGCCAGCAGTTACGGCGCGGGAGAAGAGACCCAGTACTTC
V gene: TRBV29-1; J gene: TRBJ1-2; D gene: NA; clone size: many; CDR3 protein: CSVDDGTSYGYTF; CDR3 DNA: TGCAGCGTTGACGACGGGACAAGCTATGGCTACACCTTC
V gene: TRBV18; J gene: TRBJ1-5; D gene: TRBD1; clone size: few; CDR3 protein: CASSPGTGGVKGQPQHF; CDR3 DNA: TGTGCCAGCTCACCAGGGACAGGGGGCGTGAAGGGGCAGCCCCAGCATTTT
V gene: TRBV12-3/TRBV12-4; J gene: TRBJ2-7; D gene: NA; clone size: many; CDR3 protein: CASSLVEDYEQYF; CDR3 DNA: TGTGCCAGCAGTTTGGTAGAAGACTACGAGCAGTACTTC
V gene: TRBV20-1; J gene: TRBJ2-3; D gene: TRBD2; clone size: NA; CDR3 protein: CSAREGGTSGNADTQYF; CDR3 DNA: TGCAGTGCTAGAGAGGGGGGGACTAGCGGGAACGCAGATACGCAGTATTTT
V gene: TRBV19; J gene: TRBJ1-5; D gene: NA; clone size: few; CDR3 protein: CASSIWDSGNQPQHF; CDR3 DNA: TGTGCCAGTAGTATTTGGGATTCTGGCAATCAGCCCCAGCATTTT
V gene: TRBV2; J gene: TRBJ2-5; D gene: TRBD2; clone size: many; CDR3 protein: CASMFGRDQETQYF; CDR3 DNA: TGTGCCAGCATGTTCGGGAGGGATCAAGAGACCCAGTACTTC
V gene: TRBV6-2/TRBV6-3; J gene: TRBJ2-7; D gene: NA; clone size: NA; CDR3 protein: CASSPSGPLYEQYF; CDR3 DNA: TGTGCCAGCAGCCCAAGCGGCCCACTCTACGAGCAGTACTTC
V gene: TRBV7-3; J gene: TRBJ2-2; D gene: NA; clone size: few; CDR3 protein: CASSSQWEGAGELFF; CDR3 DNA: TGTGCCAGCAGCTCCCAATGGGAGGGGGCCGGGGAGCTGTTTTTT